This T cell receptor beta chain was recovered during a study of cytomegalovirus exposure and HLA in healthy donors. This CDR3 has 13 amino acids. Germline CDR1 and CDR2: SGHTA and FQGNSA. The V end lost 3 bases, the J end lost 3 bases, and 7 bases lay between the germline ends. This clone occurred once. Its specificity is not known. Other DNA sequences of this sample code for an identical CDR3. Study-wide findings and caveats: As immune exposure information, only CMV serostatus was available. The study put some 160 TCR beta chains on its list as cytomegalovirus-associated. Sequencing likely generated an artifact that appeared as a cluster of highly shared sequence variants.

PCR amplification relied on 60 Vbeta primers (plus 13 Jbeta primers). Some clones are missing from TCRdb's copy, which holds only in-frame ones; the method was immunoSEQ multiplex PCR. The sample includes about 120,000 clones, 60% to 70% of them seen just once. Input material: PBMCs. This clonotype originated in a woman between 40 and 50 years old in good health and CMV-seropositive. This chain uses TRBV7-2 with TRBJ2-3, with D maybe TRBD1 (6 bases). CDR3 sequence: CASSLGATDTQYF. In DNA form, the CDR3 reads TGTGCCAGCAGCTTGGGGGCGACAGATACGCAGTATTTT. Full variable domain (rest looked up from reference TRBV7-2 and TRBJ2-3): GAGVSQSPSNKVTEKGKDVELRCDPISGHTALYWYRQSLGQGLEFLIYFQGNSAPDKSGLPSDRFSAERTGGSVSTLTIQRTQQEDSAVYLCASSLGATDTQYFGPGTRLTVL.